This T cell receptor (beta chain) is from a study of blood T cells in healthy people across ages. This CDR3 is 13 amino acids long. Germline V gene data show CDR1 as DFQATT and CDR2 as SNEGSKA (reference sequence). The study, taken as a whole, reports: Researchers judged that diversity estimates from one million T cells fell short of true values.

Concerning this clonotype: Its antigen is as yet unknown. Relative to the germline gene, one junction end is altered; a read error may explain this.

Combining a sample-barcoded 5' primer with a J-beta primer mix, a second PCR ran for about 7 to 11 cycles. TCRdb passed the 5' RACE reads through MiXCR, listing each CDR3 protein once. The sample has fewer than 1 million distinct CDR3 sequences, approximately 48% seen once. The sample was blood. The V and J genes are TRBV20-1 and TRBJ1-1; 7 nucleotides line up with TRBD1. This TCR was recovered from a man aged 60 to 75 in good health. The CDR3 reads CSAKGGAGTEAFF. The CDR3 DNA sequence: TGCAGTGCTAAAGGGGGCGCAGGCACTGAGGCTTTCTTT.